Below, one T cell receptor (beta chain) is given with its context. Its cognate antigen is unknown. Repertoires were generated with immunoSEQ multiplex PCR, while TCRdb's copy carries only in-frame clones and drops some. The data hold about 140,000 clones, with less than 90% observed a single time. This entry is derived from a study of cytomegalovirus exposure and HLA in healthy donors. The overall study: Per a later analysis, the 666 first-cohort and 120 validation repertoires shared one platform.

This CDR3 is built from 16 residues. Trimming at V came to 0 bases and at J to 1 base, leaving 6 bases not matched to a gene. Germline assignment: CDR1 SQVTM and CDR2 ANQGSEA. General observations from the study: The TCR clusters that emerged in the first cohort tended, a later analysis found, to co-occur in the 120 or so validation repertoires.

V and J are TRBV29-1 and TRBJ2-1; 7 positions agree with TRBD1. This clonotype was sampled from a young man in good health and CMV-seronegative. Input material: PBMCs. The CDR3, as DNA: TGCAGCGTTGAAGATCTGACAGGGAAATCCTACAATGAGCAGTTCTTC. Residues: CSVEDLTGKSYNEQFF.